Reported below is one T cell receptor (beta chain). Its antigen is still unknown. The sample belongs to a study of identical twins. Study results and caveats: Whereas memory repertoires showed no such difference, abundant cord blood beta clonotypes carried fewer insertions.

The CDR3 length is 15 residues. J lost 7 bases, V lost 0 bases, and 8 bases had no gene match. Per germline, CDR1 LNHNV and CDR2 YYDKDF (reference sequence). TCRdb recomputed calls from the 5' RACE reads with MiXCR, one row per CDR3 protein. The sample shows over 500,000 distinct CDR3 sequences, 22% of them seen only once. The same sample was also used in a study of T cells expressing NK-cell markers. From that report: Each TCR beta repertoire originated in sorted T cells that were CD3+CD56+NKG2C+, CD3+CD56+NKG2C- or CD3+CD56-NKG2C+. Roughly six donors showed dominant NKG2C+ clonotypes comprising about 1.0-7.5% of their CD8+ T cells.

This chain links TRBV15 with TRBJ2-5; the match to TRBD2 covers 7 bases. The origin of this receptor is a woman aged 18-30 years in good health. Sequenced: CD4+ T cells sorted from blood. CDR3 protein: CATSRDDAGEGTQYF. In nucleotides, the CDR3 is TGTGCCACCAGCAGAGATGATGCCGGGGAGGGGACCCAGTACTTC.